This T cell receptor beta chain emerged from a study of sequential checkpoint blockade in melanoma. On the study more broadly: First-line arms were nivolumab then ipilimumab, or the reverse, randomized 1:1.

As for treatment: randomized to nivolumab then ipilimumab (arm A) or the reverse (arm B). PBMC sorting kept live CD3+CD8+ cells without CD19 or CD56. Measured with immunoSEQ multiplex PCR; TCRdb has only the in-frame clones, and not every one. The sample has more than 9,500 clones, roughly 60% seen once. This clone qualifies as medium-sized. This receptor was obtained from a human donor with melanoma. This material consisted of CD8+ T cells sorted from blood (inferred from file names), taken from a patient given nivolumab and ipilimumab in sequence.

CDR3 nucleotides: TGTGCCAGTAGTATACCCGGGGACTATGGCTACACCTTC. This gives the protein CASSIPGDYGYTF. The chain carries TRBV19 and TRBJ1-2; no clear D gene. The germline gives CDR1 LNHDA, CDR2 SQIVND (reference sequence). The CDR3 is 13 amino acids. Trimming removed 2 bases at V and 3 bases at J, with 7 bases between.